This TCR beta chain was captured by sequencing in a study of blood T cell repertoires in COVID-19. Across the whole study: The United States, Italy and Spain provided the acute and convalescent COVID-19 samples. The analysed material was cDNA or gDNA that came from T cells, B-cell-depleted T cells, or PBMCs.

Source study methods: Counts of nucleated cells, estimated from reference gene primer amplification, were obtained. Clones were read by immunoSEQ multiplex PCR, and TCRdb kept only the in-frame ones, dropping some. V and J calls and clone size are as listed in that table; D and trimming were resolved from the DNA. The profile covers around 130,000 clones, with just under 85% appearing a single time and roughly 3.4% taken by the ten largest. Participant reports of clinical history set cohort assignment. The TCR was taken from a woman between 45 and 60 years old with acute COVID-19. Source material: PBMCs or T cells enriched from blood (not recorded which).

CDR3 residues: CASSFWAGDTEAFF. The CDR3 DNA follows: TGTGCCAGCAGCTTCTGGGCGGGGGACACTGAAGCTTTCTTT. This chain uses TRBV7-8 with TRBJ1-1; a possible D gene is TRBD1 (5 bases). Trimming shortened V by 3 bases and J by 3 bases, and 11 bases separated the two germline ends. Germline CDR1 and CDR2: SGHVS and FQNEAQ. The CDR3 is 14 amino acids.